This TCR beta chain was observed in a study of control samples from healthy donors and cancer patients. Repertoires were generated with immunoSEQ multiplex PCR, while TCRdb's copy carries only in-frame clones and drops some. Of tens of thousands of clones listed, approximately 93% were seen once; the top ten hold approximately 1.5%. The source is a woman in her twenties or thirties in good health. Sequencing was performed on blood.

The DNA of the CDR3 is TGTGCCACCAGGGGCACACAAAGGAACTATGGCTACACCTTC. It translates to CATRGTQRNYGYTF. The V call is TRBV10-3, the J call TRBJ1-2; perhaps TRBD1 as D (6 bases). Trimming shortened V by 10 bases and J by 2 bases, and 17 bases separated the two germline ends. CDR1 and CDR2 (germline): ENHRY, SYGVKD. The CDR3 consists of 14 residues.